This TCR beta chain was sequenced during a study of cytomegalovirus exposure and HLA in healthy donors. From germline, CDR1 is MNHNS and CDR2 SASEGT. The J segment lost 6 bases and the V segment lost 4 bases, leaving 5 bases of the junction unmatched. This CDR3 is built from 16 residues. Study observations and caveats: In a later analysis, first-cohort TCR clusters were found to tend to co-occur in the approximately 120 validation repertoires. The authors enumerated around 150 TCR beta chains as linked to cytomegalovirus. The CMV antigen specificity of a few CMV-associated chains was confirmed through in vitro analysis.

Comment on this clone: Its matching antigen is unknown.

The protocol was immunoSEQ multiplex PCR, while the TCRdb copy is restricted to in-frame clones and leaves out a portion. Of 210,000 or so clones in the sample, 88% were seen once. V and J are TRBV6-1 and TRBJ2-1, with TRBD2 identical over 14 bases. The TCR originated in a woman younger than 30 in good health and CMV-seronegative. What was sequenced was PBMCs. The CDR3 spells CASSVGGLAGVNEQFF. CDR3 nucleotides: TGTGCCAGCAGTGTCGGGGGACTAGCGGGAGTCAATGAGCAGTTCTTC.